Sequencing of this T cell receptor (beta chain) was carried out in a study of sequential checkpoint blockade in melanoma. Looking at the study overall: Patients were randomized 1:1 to nivolumab-then-ipilimumab or ipilimumab-then-nivolumab first-line. After both sequences, patients received maintenance nivolumab.

Clones were read by immunoSEQ multiplex PCR, and TCRdb kept only the in-frame ones, dropping some. The sample has 35,000 to 40,000 clones, 70% to 90% seen once. CDR1 and CDR2 (germline): SSHAT, FNYEAQ (reference sequence). The CDR3 has 15 amino acids. Noted treatment: randomized to nivolumab then ipilimumab (arm A) or the reverse (arm B). Live CD3+CD8+ CD19− CD56− cells were sorted from PBMCs. Concerning this clone: An end of the junction differs from the germline gene, which may be a read error.

This chain joins TRBV7-7 and TRBJ2-3, with TRBD2 as a possible D gene (7 bases). Source: CD8+ T cells sorted from blood (inferred from file names), taken from a patient given nivolumab and ipilimumab in sequence. The receptor was derived from a human donor with melanoma. In DNA, the CDR3 is TGTGCTAGCAGCTTGACGGGGGGCAACACAGATACGCAGTATTTT. Encoded protein: CASSLTGGNTDTQYF.